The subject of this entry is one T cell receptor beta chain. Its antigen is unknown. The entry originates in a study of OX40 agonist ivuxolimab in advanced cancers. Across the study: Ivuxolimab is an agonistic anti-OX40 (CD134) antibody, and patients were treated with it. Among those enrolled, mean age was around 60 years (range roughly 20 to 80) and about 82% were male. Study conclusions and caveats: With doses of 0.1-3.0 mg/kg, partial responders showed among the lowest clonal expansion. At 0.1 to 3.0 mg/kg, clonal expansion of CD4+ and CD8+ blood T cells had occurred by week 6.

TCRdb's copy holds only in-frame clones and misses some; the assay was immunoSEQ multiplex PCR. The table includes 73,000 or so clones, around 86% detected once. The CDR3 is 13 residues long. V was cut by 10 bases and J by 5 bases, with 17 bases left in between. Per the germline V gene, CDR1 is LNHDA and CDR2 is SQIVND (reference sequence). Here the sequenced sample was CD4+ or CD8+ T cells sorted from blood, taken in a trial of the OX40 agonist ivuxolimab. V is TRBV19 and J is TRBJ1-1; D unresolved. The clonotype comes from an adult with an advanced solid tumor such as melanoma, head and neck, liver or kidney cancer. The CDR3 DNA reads TGTGCCACATCGACCCTAAGAGGGACTGAAGCTTTCTTT. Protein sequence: CATSTLRGTEAFF.